The clone carrying this T cell receptor (beta chain) was seen a handful of times. The method was immunoSEQ multiplex PCR; TCRdb's version includes in-frame clones alone and lacks a portion of them. The table shows 100,000 to 150,000 clones, with just under 90% occurring only once. The data stem from a study of control samples from healthy donors and cancer patients. Germline CDR1 and CDR2: SGHNT and YYREEE (reference sequence). Losses at the gene ends were 5 bases for V and 5 bases for J; bases not matched to a gene: 11. The CDR3 covers 15 residues. The sequencing input was PBMCs. The source is a man aged 50-59 years with head and neck cancer. The J gene is TRBJ2-5, the V gene TRBV5-4; 8 positions match TRBD2. The CDR3 DNA sequence: TGTGCCAGCAGTCCACGGGGGGGGCTCAGGGAGACCCAGTACTTC. Translated, it gives CASSPRGGLRETQYF.